This T cell receptor beta chain comes out of a study of blood T cell repertoires in COVID-19. Across the study: The United States, Italy and Spain supplied acute and convalescent COVID-19 samples.

The CDR3 length is 17 residues. Germline V lookup: CDR1 LNHNV, CDR2 YYDKDF (reference sequence). With 3 bases clipped from V and 4 bases from J, the junction kept 12 bases outside the gene matches. Source study methods: Amplification from reference gene primers served as the basis for estimated nucleated cell counts. Data came from immunoSEQ multiplex PCR; TCRdb stores just in-frame clones and leaves some out. D and trimming come from the DNA, and the V and J calls and clone size come from that table. The repertoire holds around 620,000 clones, with about 90% as singletons. This sequence was found in a woman aged 18-35 years with acute or convalescent COVID-19. Sequenced material: peripheral blood. The J gene is TRBJ2-1, the V gene TRBV15; 7 bases align to TRBD1. The DNA for the CDR3 is TGTGCCACCAGCAGGGGCCTCGACAGGGCTTTATACAATGAGCAGTTCTTC. It translates to CATSRGLDRALYNEQFF.